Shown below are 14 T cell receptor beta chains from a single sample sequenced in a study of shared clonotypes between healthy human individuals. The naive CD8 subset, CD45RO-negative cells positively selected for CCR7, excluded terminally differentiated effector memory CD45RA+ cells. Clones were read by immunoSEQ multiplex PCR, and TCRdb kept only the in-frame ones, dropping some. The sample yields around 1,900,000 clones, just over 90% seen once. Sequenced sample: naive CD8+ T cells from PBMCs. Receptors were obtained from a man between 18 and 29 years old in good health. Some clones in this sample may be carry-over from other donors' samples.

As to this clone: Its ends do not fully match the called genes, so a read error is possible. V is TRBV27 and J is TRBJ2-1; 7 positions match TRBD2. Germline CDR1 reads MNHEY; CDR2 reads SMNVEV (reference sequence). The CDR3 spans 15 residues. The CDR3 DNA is TGTGCCAGCAGTTTAGGGAGGGCCTCCTTCAATGAGCAGTTCTTC. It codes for CASSLGRASFNEQFF.

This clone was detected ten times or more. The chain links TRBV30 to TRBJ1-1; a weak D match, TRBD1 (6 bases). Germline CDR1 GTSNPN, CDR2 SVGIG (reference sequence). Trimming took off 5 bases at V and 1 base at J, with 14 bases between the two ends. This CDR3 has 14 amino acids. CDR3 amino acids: CAWAGGRGNTEAFF. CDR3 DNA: TGTGCCTGGGCGGGAGGCAGGGGGAACACTGAAGCTTTCTTT.

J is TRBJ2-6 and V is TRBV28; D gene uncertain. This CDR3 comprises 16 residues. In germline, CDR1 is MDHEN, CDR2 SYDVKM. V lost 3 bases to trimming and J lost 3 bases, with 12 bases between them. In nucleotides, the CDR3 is TGTGCCAGCAGTTTCCCTGGACGCGGTGGGGCCAACGTCCTGACTTTC. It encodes CASSFPGRGGANVLTF.

The CDR3 DNA reads as TGTGCCAGCAGCCCCGGAGAGGGAAGAGGATTCTATGGCTACACCTTC. Its translation is CASSPGEGRGFYGYTF. This chain links TRBV11-2 with TRBJ1-2; no definite D call. Deletions cut 5 bases from V and 4 bases from J, with 20 bases between. The CDR3 spans 16 residues. The germline V gene encodes CDR1 SGHAT and CDR2 FQNNGV.

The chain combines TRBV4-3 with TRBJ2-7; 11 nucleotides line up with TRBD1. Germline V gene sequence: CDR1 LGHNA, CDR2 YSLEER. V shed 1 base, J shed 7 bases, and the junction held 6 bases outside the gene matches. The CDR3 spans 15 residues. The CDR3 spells CASSQVGTGGLEQYF. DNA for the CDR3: TGCGCCAGCAGCCAAGTGGGGACAGGGGGGTTAGAGCAGTACTTC.

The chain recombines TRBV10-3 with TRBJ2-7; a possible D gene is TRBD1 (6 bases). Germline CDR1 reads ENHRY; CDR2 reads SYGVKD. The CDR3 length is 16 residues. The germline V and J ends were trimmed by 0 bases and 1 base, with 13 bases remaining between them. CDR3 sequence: CAISESWGPRSYEQYF. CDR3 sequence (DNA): TGTGCCATCAGTGAGTCATGGGGGCCAAGGTCCTACGAGCAGTACTTC.

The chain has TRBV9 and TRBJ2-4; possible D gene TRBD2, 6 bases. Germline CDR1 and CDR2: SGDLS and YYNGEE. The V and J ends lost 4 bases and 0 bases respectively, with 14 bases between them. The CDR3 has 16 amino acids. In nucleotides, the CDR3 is TGTGCCAGCAGCCCAGGAGGAGGGATAGCCAAAAACATTCAGTACTTC. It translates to CASSPGGGIAKNIQYF.

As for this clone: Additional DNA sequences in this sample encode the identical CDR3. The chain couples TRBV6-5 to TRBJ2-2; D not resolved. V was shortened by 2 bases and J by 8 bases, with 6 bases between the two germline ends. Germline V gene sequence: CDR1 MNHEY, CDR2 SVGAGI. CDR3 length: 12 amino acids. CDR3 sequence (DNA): TGTGCCAGCAGTTACAGGGTTGGGGAGCTGTTTTTT. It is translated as CASSYRVGELFF.

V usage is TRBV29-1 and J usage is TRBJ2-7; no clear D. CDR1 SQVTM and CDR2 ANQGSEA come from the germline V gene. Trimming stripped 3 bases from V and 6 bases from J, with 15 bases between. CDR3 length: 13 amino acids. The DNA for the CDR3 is TGCAGCGTTGATTATGTAGAGTGGGGCGAGCAGTACTTC. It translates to CSVDYVEWGEQYF.

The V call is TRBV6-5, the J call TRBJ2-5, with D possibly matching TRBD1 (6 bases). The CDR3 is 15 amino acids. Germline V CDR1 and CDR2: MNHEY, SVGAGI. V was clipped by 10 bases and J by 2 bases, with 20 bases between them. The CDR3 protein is CATEQTGSPQETQYF. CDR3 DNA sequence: TGTGCCACCGAGCAAACAGGGTCCCCACAAGAGACCCAGTACTTC.

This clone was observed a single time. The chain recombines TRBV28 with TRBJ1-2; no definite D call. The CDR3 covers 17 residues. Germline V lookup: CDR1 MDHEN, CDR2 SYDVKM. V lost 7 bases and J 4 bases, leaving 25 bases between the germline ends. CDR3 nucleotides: TGTGCCAGCACCGCCGTAATGGACCAACTGGGAGGCTATGGCTACACCTTC. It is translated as CASTAVMDQLGGYGYTF.

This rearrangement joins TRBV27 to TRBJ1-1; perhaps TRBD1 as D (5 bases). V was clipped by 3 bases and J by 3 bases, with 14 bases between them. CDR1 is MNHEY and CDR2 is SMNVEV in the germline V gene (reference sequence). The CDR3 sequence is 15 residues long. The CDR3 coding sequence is TGTGCCAGCAGTTTTACTCCGGGGCAGTACACTGAAGCTTTCTTT. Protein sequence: CASSFTPGQYTEAFF.

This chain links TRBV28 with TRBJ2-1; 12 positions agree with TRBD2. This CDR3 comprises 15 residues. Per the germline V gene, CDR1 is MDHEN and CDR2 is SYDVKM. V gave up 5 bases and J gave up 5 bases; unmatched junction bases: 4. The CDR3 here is CASSKLAGGHNEQFF. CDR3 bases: TGTGCCAGCAGTAAACTAGCGGGAGGACACAATGAGCAGTTCTTC.

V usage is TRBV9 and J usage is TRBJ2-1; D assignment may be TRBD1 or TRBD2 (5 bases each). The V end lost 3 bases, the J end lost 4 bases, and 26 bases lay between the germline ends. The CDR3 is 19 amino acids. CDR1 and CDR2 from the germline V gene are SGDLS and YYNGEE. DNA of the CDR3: TGTGCCAGCAGCGGCCCCCGGGACCGCGACGTGAGGGATTACAATGAGCAGTTCTTC. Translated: CASSGPRDRDVRDYNEQFF.